In this sample, the clone carrying this TCR beta chain turned up many times. Antigen unknown. Per the germline V gene, CDR1 is SNHLY and CDR2 is FYNNEI. This CDR3 contains 13 residues. V shed 9 bases, J shed 2 bases, and the junction held 5 bases outside the gene matches. The data stem from a study of T cells in Graves' hyperthyroidism and ophthalmopathy. About the study: Peripheral blood specimens were obtained at initial diagnosis, prior to any treatment. Findings of the study overall: Onset of ophthalmopathy came a median approximately 6.8 months after the model predicted it.

Disease duration was under 3 months in the ophthalmopathy patients, who also had a Clinical Activity Score of at least 3 and a NOSPECS grade of at least 4. Uncontrolled infection, other autoimmune disease, pregnancy or lactation led to exclusion. RNA transcripts were the template for amplifying TCR beta CDR3 regions. The primer set for the first-round RT-PCR of the TCR CDR3 was HTBI. Via MiXCR, TCRdb re-called the multiplex PCR reads, giving one row per CDR3 protein. The profile shows 400,000 to 450,000 distinct CDR3 sequences, roughly 15% of them singletons. The chain recombines TRBV2 with TRBJ2-7, with 9 bases identical to TRBD1. This receptor was identified in a man aged 18 to 29 with Graves' ophthalmopathy. The source material was blood. The CDR3 spells CASRTGVAYEQYF. DNA for the CDR3: TGTGCCAGTCGGACAGGGGTTGCCTACGAGCAGTACTTC.